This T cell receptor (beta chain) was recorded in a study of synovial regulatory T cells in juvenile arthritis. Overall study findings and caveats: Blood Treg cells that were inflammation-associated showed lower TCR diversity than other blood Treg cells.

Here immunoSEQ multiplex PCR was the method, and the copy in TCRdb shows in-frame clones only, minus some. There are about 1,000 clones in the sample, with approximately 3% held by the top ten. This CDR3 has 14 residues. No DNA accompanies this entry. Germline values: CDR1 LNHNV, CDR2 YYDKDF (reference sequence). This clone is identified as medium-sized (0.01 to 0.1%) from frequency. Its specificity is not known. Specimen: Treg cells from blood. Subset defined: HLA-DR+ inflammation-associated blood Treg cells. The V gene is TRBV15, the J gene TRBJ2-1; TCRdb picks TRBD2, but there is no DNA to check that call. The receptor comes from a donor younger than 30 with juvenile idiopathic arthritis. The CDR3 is CATSVGGLAGEQFF. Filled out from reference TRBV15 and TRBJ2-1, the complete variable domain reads DAMVIQNPRYQVTQFGKPVTLSCSQTLNHNVMYWYQQKSSQAPKLLFHYYDKDFNNEADTPDNFQSRRPNTSFCFLDIRSPGLGDTAMYLCATSVGGLAGEQFFGPGTRLTVL.